Below are 14 T cell receptor beta chains sequenced from a single sample in a study of blood T cell repertoires in COVID-19. Data came from immunoSEQ multiplex PCR; TCRdb stores just in-frame clones and leaves some out. The data show some 39,000 clones, more than 65% seen once. The sequencing input was peripheral blood. The source of these receptors is an elderly man with acute or convalescent COVID-19.

The V call is TRBV7-6, the J call TRBJ2-3; possible D gene TRBD2, 6 bases. V shed 5 bases and J shed 2 bases, with 17 bases lying between them. Germline values: CDR1 SGHVS, CDR2 FNYEAQ. The CDR3 is 16 residues long. The CDR3 sequence is CASSGFVGGLTDTQYF. The CDR3 bases are TGTGCCAGCAGCGGCTTCGTCGGGGGTCTCACAGATACGCAGTATTTT.

This clone was picked up a small number of times. The chain combines TRBV7-9 with TRBJ1-6; 7 nucleotides match TRBD1. V shed 5 bases and J 7 bases; nucleotides not matched to a gene: 5. The CDR3 consists of 14 residues. The germline V gene has CDR1 SEHNR and CDR2 FQNEAQ (reference sequence). The CDR3, as DNA: TGTGCCAGCAGCCCCGGCAGGGGGAATTCACCCCTCCACTTT. It encodes CASSPGRGNSPLHF. Full variable domain (missing parts from reference TRBV7-9 and TRBJ1-6): DTGVSQNPRHKITKRGQNVTFRCDPISEHNRLYWYRQTLGQGPEFLTYFQNEAQLEKSRLLSDRFSAERPKGSFSTLEIQRTEQGDSAMYLCASSPGRGNSPLHFGNGTRLTVT.

This sequence joins TRBV2 and TRBJ2-5; 9 positions agree with TRBD1. The CDR3 loop spans 15 amino acids. The trim removed 6 bases at V and 5 bases at J, leaving 10 bases unmatched. Per the germline V gene, CDR1 is SNHLY and CDR2 is FYNNEI. CDR3 sequence: CASSEGQGEGETQYF. CDR3 in DNA: TGTGCCAGCAGCGAGGGACAGGGAGAAGGCGAGACCCAGTACTTC.

The V and J genes are TRBV2 and TRBJ1-5, with D maybe TRBD1 (5 bases). This CDR3 has 14 amino acids. The germline CDR1 and CDR2 sequences are SNHLY and FYNNEI. Trimming left V 4 bases short and J 4 bases short, with 11 bases between. The CDR3 nucleotides are TGTGCCAGCAGTGTTCAGGGAGGAAATCAGCCCCAGCATTTT. Amino acids: CASSVQGGNQPQHF.

The J gene is TRBJ1-2, the V gene TRBV5-4; D is unclear. The CDR3 covers 13 residues. Trimming removed 2 bases from V and 2 bases from J, with 7 bases in between. Germline-derived CDR1 and CDR2 are SGHNT and YYREEE (reference sequence). The CDR3 DNA is TGTGCCAGCAGCTTTACAGAAAACTATGGCTACACCTTC. This translates into CASSFTENYGYTF.

The CDR3 DNA reads TGCGCCAGCAGCCAAGAATTCCAGGGTCTACCCTACGAGCAGTACTTC. This gives the protein CASSQEFQGLPYEQYF. The rearrangement uses TRBV4-1 and TRBJ2-7; maybe TRBD1 (5 bases). The V gene lost 0 bases and the J gene lost 2 bases, with 14 bases spanning the gap. CDR3 length: 16 residues. Germline CDR1 and CDR2: MGHRA and YSYEKL.

The chain recombines TRBV7-2 with TRBJ1-2; 8 bases fit TRBD1. The CDR3 is 13 residues long. CDR1 and CDR2 (germline): SGHTA, FQGNSA. The V segment lost 5 bases and the J segment 3 bases; nucleotides outside the gene matches: 2. The CDR3 reads CASSTGGDYGYTF. CDR3 DNA sequence: TGTGCCAGCAGCACAGGGGGAGACTATGGCTACACCTTC.

This clone was seen once. The chain employs TRBV28 and TRBJ2-5, with TRBD1 identical over 7 bases. Trimming took 3 bases from V and 7 from J; bases not matched to a gene: 5. This CDR3 contains 13 residues. Germline V gene data show CDR1 as MDHEN and CDR2 as SYDVKM. The DNA for the CDR3 is TGTGCCAGCAGTTTTGGGGACAGAGGGACCCAGTACTTC. Translation: CASSFGDRGTQYF.

The chain is built from TRBV18 and TRBJ2-7, with D tentatively TRBD1 (5 bases). This CDR3 region has 13 residues. CDR1 is KGHSH, CDR2 LQKENI, per germline. The V end lost 5 bases, the J end lost 0 bases, and 8 bases lay between the germline ends. The CDR3 DNA reads TGTGCCAGCTCATGGACAAGCTCCTACGAGCAGTACTTC. Amino acids: CASSWTSSYEQYF.

J is TRBJ2-1 and V is TRBV6-1; 8 bases map to TRBD2. This CDR3 region has 20 residues. The germline gives CDR1 MNHNS, CDR2 SASEGT. With 2 bases clipped from V and 0 bases from J, the junction kept 15 bases outside the gene matches. DNA of the CDR3: TGTGCCAGCAGTGAACAGCCGGCGGGGGGATTTGGTCTCTCCTACAATGAGCAGTTCTTC. Its translation is CASSEQPAGGFGLSYNEQFF.

The table lists this clone with a few counts. V usage is TRBV5-1 and J usage is TRBJ1-1; 11 bases fit TRBD1. The ends lost 6 bases at V and 7 bases at J; junction bases unmatched: 5. Germline loops: CDR1 SGHRS, CDR2 YFSETQ. The CDR3 is 13 amino acids. The CDR3 sequence is CASTWTGGNEAFF. CDR3 sequence (DNA): TGCGCCAGCACCTGGACAGGGGGCAATGAAGCTTTCTTT.

The genes are TRBV5-1 and TRBJ1-2; 12 bases match TRBD1. CDR1 and CDR2 (germline): SGHRS, YFSETQ. V lost 3 bases, J lost 4 bases, and 13 bases stayed unmatched. CDR3 length equals 18 residues. CDR3 DNA sequence: TGCGCCAGCAGCTGGGGACAGGGGGCCTTGCTAGCGGGCTATGGCTACACCTTC. Its protein product is CASSWGQGALLAGYGYTF.

The chain uses TRBV24-1 and TRBJ1-2, with TRBD1 matching over 12 bases. Germline loops: CDR1 KGHDR, CDR2 SFDVKD. The V and J ends lost 9 bases and 4 bases, in that order; junction bases with no gene match: 2. The CDR3 spans 13 residues. DNA for the CDR3: TGTGCCACCGGGACAGGGGGCGCCTATGGCTACACCTTC. It yields the protein CATGTGGAYGYTF.

The chain recombines TRBV7-8 with TRBJ2-3, with D possibly being TRBD2 (7 bases). The CDR3 is 17 amino acids. Trimming pared 4 bases from V and 1 base from J, leaving 18 bases between. Germline V lookup: CDR1 SGHVS, CDR2 FQNEAQ. CDR3 nucleotide sequence: TGTGCCAGCAGCTATGGGGGCGGGAGCGATCGCACAGATACGCAGTATTTT. Residues: CASSYGGGSDRTDTQYF.